This T cell receptor (beta chain) was recorded in a study of T cell responses to AZD1222 COVID-19 vaccine. Whole-study results and caveats: Compared with day 0, the breadth and depth of the Spike-specific TCR repertoire rose significantly after two doses of AZD1222. Most donors were white British, females outnumbered males, and clonal diversity was possibly underestimated. Distributed over spike, vaccine-associated CD4 TCRs predominated at 160-218 and 743-854. Reportedly, nearly half of unique spike TCRs recognized epitopes outside B.1.351/B.1.1.7 mutations.

Regarding this clone: Its specificity is not known.

The CDR3 totals 16 residues. Germline CDR1 is KGHSH and CDR2 is LQKENI. V lost 3 bases, J lost 6 bases, and 9 bases stayed unmatched. The protocol was immunoSEQ multiplex PCR, while the TCRdb copy is restricted to in-frame clones and leaves out a portion. The table records roughly 130,000 clones, about 86% of them present only once. The V call is TRBV18, the J call TRBJ2-7, with 12 bases fitting TRBD2. This specimen was peripheral blood, taken on day 0 of AZD1222 vaccination. This TCR was sampled from an adult in good health. This chain's CDR3 is CASSPRTSGIESEQYF. The CDR3 DNA follows: TGTGCCAGCTCACCCCGGACTAGCGGGATTGAGAGCGAGCAGTACTTC.